The sequence of this T cell receptor beta chain was determined in a study of graft-versus-host responses after intestinal transplantation. Looking at the study overall: Multivisceral, liver-intestinal, or isolated intestinal grafts were transplanted into recipients. Once they had received anti-thymocyte globulin induction, all recipients took tacrolimus and steroids for approximately 3 years.

Intraepithelial and lamina propria lymphocytes were freed from processed graft tissue. General observations from the study: GvH clones occurred in recipient marrow; some first appeared in ileum or blood.

This CDR3 has 17 amino acids. In germline, CDR1 is SGHTS, CDR2 YDEGEE. The trim removed 0 bases at V and 1 base at J, leaving 6 bases unmatched. To note about this clone: Antigen: not known.

Using immunoSEQ multiplex PCR, the repertoire was profiled, and TCRdb retains in-frame clones only, with some absent. The table shows around 15,000 clones, with around 64% occurring only once. V gene TRBV5-8 combines with J gene TRBJ2-1; 8 nucleotides align to TRBD2. This sequence was found in a human patient who received an intestinal transplant, so some T cells may come from the graft donor. Specimen: ileum tissue, collected around 720 days after intestinal transplantation. The CDR3 protein is CASSLAFASGSYNEQFF. DNA for the CDR3: TGTGCCAGCAGCTTGGCCTTCGCTAGCGGGTCCTACAATGAGCAGTTCTTC.